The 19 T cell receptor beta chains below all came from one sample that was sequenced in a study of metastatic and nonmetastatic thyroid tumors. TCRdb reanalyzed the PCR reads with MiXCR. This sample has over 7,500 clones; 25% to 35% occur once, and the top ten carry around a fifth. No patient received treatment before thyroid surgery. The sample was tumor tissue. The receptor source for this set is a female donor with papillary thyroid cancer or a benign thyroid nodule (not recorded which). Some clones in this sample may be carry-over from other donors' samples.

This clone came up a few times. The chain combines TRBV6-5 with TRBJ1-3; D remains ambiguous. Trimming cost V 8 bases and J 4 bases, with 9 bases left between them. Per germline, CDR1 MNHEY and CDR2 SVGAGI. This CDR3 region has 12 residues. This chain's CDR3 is CASGNSGNTIYF. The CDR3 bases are TGTGCCAGCGGGAACTCGGGAAACACCATATATTTT.

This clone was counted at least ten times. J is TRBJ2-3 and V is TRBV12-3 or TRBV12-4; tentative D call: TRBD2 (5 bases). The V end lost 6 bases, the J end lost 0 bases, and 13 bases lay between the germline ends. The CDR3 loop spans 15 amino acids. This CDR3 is CASSRGISSTDTQYF. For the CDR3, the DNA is TGTGCCAGCAGCCGAGGGATTTCTAGCACAGATACGCAGTATTTT.

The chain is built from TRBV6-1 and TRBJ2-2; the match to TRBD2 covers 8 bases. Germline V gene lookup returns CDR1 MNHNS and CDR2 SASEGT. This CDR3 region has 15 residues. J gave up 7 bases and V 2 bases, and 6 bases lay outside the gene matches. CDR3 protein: CASSEWGGGSGELFF. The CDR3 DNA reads TGTGCCAGCAGTGAATGGGGCGGGGGGAGCGGGGAGCTGTTTTTT.

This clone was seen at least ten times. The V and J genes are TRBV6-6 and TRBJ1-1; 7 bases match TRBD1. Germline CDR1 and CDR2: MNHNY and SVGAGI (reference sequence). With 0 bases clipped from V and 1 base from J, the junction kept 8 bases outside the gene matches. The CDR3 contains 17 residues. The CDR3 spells CASSYSTSAGGNTEAFF. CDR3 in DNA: TGTGCCAGCAGTTACTCGACGAGCGCAGGGGGGAACACTGAAGCTTTCTTT.

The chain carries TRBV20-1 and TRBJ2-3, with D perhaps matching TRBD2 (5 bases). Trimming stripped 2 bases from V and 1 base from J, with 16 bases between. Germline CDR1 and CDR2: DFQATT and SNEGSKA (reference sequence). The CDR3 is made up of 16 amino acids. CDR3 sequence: CSARYSASGCTDTQYF. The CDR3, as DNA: TGCAGTGCTAGATATAGCGCTAGTGGGTGCACAGATACGCAGTATTTT.

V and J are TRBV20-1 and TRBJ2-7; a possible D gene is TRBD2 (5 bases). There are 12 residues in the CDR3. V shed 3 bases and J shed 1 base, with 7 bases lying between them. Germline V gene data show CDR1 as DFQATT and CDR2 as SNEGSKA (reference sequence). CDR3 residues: CSASRESYEQYF. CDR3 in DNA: TGCAGTGCTAGTCGGGAATCCTACGAGCAGTACTTC.

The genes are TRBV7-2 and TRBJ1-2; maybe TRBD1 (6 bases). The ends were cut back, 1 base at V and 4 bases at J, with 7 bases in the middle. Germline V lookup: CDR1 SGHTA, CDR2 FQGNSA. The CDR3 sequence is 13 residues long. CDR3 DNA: TGTGCCAGCAGCTTAGAGGGGGGCTATGGCTACACCTTC. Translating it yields CASSLEGGYGYTF.

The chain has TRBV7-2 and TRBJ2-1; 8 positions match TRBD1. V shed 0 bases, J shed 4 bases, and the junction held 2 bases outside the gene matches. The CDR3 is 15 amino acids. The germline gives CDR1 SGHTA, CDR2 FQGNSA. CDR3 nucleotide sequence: TGTGCCAGCAGCTTAGCCAGGGGGCTATACAATGAGCAGTTCTTC. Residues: CASSLARGLYNEQFF.

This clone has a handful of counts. Here the CDR3 DNA reads TGTGCCAGTAGACTCTTACAACTCGGGGAGCTGTTTTTT. Translation gives CASRLLQLGELFF. The chain combines TRBV19 with TRBJ2-2; D is uncertain. Germline V lookup: CDR1 LNHDA, CDR2 SQIVND (reference sequence). V dropped 6 bases and J dropped 7 bases, with 12 bases sitting between them. There are 13 residues in the CDR3. Combining the CDR3 with reference TRBV19 and TRBJ2-2 gives the whole variable domain DGGITQSPKYLFRKEGQNVTLSCEQNLNHDAMYWYRQDPGQGLRLIYYSQIVNDFQKGDIAEGYSVSREKKESFPLTVTSAQKNPTAFYLCASRLLQLGELFFGEGSRLTVL.

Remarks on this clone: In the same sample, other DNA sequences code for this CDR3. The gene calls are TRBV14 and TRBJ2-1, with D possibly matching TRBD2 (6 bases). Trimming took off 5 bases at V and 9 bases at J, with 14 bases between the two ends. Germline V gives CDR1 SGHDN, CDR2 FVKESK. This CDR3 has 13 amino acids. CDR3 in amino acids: CASSGFLATEQFF. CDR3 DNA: TGTGCCAGCAGCGGGTTTCTAGCGACTGAGCAGTTCTTC.

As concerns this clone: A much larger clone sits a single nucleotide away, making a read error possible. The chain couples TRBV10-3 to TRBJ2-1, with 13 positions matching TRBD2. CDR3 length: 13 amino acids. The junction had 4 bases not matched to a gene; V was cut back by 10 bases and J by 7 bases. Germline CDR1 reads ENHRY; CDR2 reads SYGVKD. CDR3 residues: CATRTSGSNEQFF. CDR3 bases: TGTGCCACGAGGACTAGCGGGAGTAATGAGCAGTTCTTC.

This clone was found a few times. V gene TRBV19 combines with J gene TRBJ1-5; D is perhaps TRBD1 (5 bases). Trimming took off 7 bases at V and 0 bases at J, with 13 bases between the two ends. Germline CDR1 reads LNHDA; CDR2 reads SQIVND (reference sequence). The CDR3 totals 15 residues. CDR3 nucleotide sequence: TGTGCCAGTAAGTTCAAGGGGAATAGCAATCAGCCCCAGCATTTT. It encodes CASKFKGNSNQPQHF.

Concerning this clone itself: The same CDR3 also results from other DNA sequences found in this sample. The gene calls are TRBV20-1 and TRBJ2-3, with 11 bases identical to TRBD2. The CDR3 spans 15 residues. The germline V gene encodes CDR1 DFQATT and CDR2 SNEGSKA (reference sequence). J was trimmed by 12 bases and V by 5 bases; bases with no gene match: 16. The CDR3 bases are TGCAGTGCTCCGGGGACTAGCGGCCGCCCTGGGACTCAGTATTTT. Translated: CSAPGTSGRPGTQYF.

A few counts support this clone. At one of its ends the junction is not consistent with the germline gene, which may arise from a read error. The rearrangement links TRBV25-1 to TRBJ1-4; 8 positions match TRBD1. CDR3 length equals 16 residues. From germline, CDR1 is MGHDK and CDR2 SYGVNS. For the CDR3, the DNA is TGTGCCAGCAGTGTGGGACAGGTGCGGGCTAATGAAGAACTGTTTTTT. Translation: CASSVGQVRANEELFF. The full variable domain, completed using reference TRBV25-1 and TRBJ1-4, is EADIYQTPRYLVIGTGKKITLECSQTMGHDKMYWYQQDPGMELHLIHYSYGVNSTEKGDLSSESTVSRIRTEHFPLTLESARPSHTSQYLCASSVGQVRANEELFFGSGTQLSVL.

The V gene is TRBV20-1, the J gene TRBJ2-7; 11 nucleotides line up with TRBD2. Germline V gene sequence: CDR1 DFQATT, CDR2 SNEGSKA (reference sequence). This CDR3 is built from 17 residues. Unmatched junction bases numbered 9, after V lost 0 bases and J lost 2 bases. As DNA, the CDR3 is TGCAGTGCTAGAGATCTAGCGGGAGGTTCGGAAACCTACGAGCAGTACGTC. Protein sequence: CSARDLAGGSETYEQYV.

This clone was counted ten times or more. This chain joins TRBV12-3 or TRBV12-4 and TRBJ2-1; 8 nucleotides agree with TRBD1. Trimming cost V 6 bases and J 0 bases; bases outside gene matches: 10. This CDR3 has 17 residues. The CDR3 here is CASSLDRGFGSYNEQFF. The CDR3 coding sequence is TGTGCCAGCAGCCTCGACAGGGGATTTGGCTCCTACAATGAGCAGTTCTTC.

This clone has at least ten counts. In DNA, the CDR3 is TGCGCCAGCAGCACCAGGACTAGCGGGAGTGAGACCCAGTACTTC. Amino acid sequence: CASSTRTSGSETQYF. The chain employs TRBV5-1 and TRBJ2-5, with 13 bases matching TRBD2. Germline V gives CDR1 SGHRS, CDR2 YFSETQ. This CDR3 has 15 amino acids. The V segment lost 4 bases and the J segment 5 bases; nucleotides outside the gene matches: 5.

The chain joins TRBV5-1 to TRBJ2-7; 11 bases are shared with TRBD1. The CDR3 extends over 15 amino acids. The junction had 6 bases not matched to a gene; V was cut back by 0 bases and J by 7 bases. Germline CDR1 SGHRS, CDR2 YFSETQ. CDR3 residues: CASSLAGTGGDEQYF. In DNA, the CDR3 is TGCGCCAGCAGCTTGGCCGGGACAGGGGGAGATGAGCAGTACTTC.

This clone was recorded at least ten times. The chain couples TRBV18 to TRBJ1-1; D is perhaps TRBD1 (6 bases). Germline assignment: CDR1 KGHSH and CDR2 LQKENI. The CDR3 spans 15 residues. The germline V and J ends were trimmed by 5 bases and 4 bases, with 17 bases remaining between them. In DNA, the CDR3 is TGTGCCAGCTCATCAAGACAGGCCCCAGTCACTGAAGCTTTCTTT. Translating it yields CASSSRQAPVTEAFF.